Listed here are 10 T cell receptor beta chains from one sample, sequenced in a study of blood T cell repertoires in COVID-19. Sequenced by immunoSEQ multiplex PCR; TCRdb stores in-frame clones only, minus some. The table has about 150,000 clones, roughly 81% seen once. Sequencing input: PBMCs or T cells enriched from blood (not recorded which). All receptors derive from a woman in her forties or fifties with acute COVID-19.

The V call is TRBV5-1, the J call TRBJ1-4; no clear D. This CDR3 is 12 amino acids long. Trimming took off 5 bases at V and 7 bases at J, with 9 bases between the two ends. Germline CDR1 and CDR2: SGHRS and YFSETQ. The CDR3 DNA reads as TGCGCCAGCAGTCCGGGAGGTGAAAAACTGTTTTTT. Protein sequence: CASSPGGEKLFF.

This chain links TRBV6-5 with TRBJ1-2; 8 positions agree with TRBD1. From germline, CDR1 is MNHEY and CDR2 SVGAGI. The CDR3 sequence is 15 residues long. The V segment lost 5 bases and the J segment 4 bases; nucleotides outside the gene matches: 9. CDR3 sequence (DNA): TGTGCCAGCAGTCTTCAACGGACAGGGTCCTATGGCTACACCTTC. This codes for CASSLQRTGSYGYTF.

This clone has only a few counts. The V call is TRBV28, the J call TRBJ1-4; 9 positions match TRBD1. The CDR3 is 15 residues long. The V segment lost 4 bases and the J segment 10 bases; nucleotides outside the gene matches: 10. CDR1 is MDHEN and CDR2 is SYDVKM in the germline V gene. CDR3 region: CASSSGDRVLGKLFF. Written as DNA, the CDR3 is TGTGCCAGCAGTTCCGGGGACAGGGTACTGGGAAAACTGTTTTTT.

CDR3 amino acids: CASSMGTGLKETQYF. The CDR3 DNA reads as TGTGCCAGTAGTATGGGGACAGGCCTAAAAGAGACCCAGTACTTC. This chain joins TRBV19 and TRBJ2-5; 8 nucleotides agree with TRBD1. Per germline, CDR1 LNHDA and CDR2 SQIVND (reference sequence). The CDR3 contains 15 residues. Losses at the gene ends were 3 bases for V and 3 bases for J; bases not matched to a gene: 6.

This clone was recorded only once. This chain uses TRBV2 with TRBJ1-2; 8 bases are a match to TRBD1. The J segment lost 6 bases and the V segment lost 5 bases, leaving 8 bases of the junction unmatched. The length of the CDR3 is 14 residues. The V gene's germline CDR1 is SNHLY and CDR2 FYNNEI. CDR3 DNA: TGTGCCAGCAGTTACCTACAGGGGGTGAATGGCTACACCTTC. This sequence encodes CASSYLQGVNGYTF.

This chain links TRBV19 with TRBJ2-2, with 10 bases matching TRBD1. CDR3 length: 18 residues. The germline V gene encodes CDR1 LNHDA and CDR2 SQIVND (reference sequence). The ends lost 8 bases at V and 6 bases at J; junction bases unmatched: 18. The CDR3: CASQIRDRGQTQAGELFF. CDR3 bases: TGTGCCAGTCAAATCCGGGACAGGGGCCAAACCCAAGCCGGGGAGCTGTTTTTT.

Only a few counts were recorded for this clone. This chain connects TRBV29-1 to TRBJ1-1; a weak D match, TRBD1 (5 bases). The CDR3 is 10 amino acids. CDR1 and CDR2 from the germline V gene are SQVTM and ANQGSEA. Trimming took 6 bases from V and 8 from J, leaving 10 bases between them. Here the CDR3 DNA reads TGCAGCGTAAGGGACTTAGAAGCTTTCTTT. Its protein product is CSVRDLEAFF.

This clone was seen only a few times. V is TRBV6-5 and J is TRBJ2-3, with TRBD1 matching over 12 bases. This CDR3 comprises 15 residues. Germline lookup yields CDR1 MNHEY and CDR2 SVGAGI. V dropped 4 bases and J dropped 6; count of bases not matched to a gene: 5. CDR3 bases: TGTGCCAGCAGTTCCGGGACAGGGGGCGCGGATACGCAGTATTTT. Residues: CASSSGTGGADTQYF.

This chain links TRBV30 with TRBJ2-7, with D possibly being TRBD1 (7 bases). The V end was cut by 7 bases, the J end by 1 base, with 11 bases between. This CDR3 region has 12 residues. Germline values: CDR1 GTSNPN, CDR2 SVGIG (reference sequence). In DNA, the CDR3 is TGTGCCTCGGCGGGACAGTCCTACGAGCAGTACTTC. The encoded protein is CASAGQSYEQYF.

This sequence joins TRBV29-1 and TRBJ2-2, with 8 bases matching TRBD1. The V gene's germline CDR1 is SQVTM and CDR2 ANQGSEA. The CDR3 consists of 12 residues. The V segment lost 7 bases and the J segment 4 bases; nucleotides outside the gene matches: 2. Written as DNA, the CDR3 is TGCAGCGCCGGACAGGGCACCGGGGAGCTGTTTTTT. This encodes CSAGQGTGELFF.